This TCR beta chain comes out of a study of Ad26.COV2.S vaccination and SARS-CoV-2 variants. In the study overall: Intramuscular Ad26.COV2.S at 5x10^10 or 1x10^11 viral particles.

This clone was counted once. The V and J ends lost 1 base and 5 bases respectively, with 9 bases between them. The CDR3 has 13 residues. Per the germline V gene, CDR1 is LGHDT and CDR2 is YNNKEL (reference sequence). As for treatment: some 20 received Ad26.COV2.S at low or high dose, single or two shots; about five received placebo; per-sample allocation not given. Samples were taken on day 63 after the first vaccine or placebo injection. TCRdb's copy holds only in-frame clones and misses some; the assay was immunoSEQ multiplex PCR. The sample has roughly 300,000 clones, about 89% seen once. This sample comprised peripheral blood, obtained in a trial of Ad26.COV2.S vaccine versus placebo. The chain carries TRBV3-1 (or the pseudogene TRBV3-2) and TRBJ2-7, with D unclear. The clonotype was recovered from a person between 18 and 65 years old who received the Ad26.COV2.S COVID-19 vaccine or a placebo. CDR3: CASSQGVADEQYF. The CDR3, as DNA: TGTGCCAGCAGCCAAGGGGTTGCGGACGAGCAGTACTTC.